Below, one TCR beta chain is given with its context. These data come from a study of blood T cell repertoires in COVID-19. The CDR3 has 18 residues. The ends lost 5 bases at V and 3 bases at J; junction bases unmatched: 8. Germline V gene sequence: CDR1 SGHVS, CDR2 FNYEAQ. Data came from immunoSEQ multiplex PCR; TCRdb stores just in-frame clones and leaves some out. Of approximately 150,000 clones in the sample, about 83% are singletons; the top ten hold under 3.5%. The chain employs TRBV7-6 and TRBJ2-1, with TRBD2 matching 15 bases. Specimen: peripheral blood. The sequence came from an elderly woman with COVID-19, enrolled during active disease. The CDR3 loop is CASSPWTSGRALYNEQFF. Here the CDR3 DNA reads TGTGCCAGCAGCCCGTGGACTAGCGGGAGGGCCCTCTACAATGAGCAGTTCTTC.